A selection of T cell receptor beta chains follows, all from one sample in a study of shared clonotypes between healthy human individuals. TCRdb keeps only in-frame clones here, not all; method: immunoSEQ multiplex PCR. The sample has millions of clones, roughly 95% seen once. The sequenced sample consisted of naive CD8+ T cells sorted from blood. The receptors derive from a man aged 18 to 29 in good health. Both conserved end residues are part of each CDR3. A D gene is named only where the DNA matches it firmly. Clone size is given for some rows only: seen once, a few or many times, or a class if the clone is expanded.

J,D,length,size,V,CDR3,DNA
TRBJ2-6,.,19,.,TRBV7-9,CASSLGGEGLRSGANVLTF,TGTGCCAGCAGCTTAGGAGGGGAAGGGCTGCGCTCTGGGGCCAACGTCCTGACTTTC
TRBJ2-6,.,17,.,TRBV27,CASNRIGPRSGANVLTF,TGTGCCAGCAATCGAATCGGACCGCGCTCTGGGGCCAACGTCCTGACTTTC
TRBJ2-7,.,12,.,TRBV10-2,CASSSLGGEQYF,TGCGCCAGCAGTTCGCTGGGGGGCGAGCAGTACTTC
TRBJ1-2,.,13,.,TRBV6-5,CASSPGGAYGYTF,TGTGCCAGCAGTCCCGGGGGGGCTTATGGCTACACCTTC
TRBJ1-5,.,12,.,TRBV7-8,CASSPTNGPQHF,TGTGCCAGCAGCCCCACTAATGGGCCCCAGCATTTT
TRBJ2-1,.,16,.,TRBV9,CASSLAWHGSVNEQFF,TGTGCCAGCAGCCTCGCTTGGCACGGGAGTGTGAATGAGCAGTTCTTC
TRBJ2-7,.,13,.,TRBV9,CASSSPPEGEQYF,TGTGCCAGCAGCTCTCCTCCGGAGGGGGAGCAGTACTTC
TRBJ1-1,.,14,.,TRBV19,CASSIVGANTEAFF,TGTGCCAGTAGTATAGTCGGAGCGAACACTGAAGCTTTCTTT
TRBJ1-4,.,14,once,TRBV4-3,CASSQEGADEKLFF,TGCGCCAGCAGCCAAGAGGGGGCAGATGAAAAACTGTTTTTT
TRBJ1-2,.,13,.,TRBV5-4,CASSLQTNYGYTF,TGTGCCAGCAGCTTACAGACTAACTATGGCTACACCTTC
TRBJ1-1,.,14,.,TRBV6-6,CASSYSGGDTEAFF,TGTGCCAGCAGTTACTCTGGTGGGGACACTGAAGCTTTCTTT
TRBJ2-1,.,16,.,TRBV10-3,CAVYSTLDHTYNEQFF,TGTGCCGTATATAGCACGCTGGACCATACCTACAATGAGCAGTTCTTC
TRBJ2-7,TRBD1,14,.,TRBV28,CASSYRGIIYEQYF,TGTGCCAGCAGTTACAGGGGGATTATCTACGAGCAGTACTTC
TRBJ2-1,.,13,.,TRBV5-6,CASSLGTYNEQFF,TGTGCCAGCAGCTTGGGGACTTACAATGAGCAGTTCTTC
TRBJ2-7,.,17,.,TRBV5-6,CASSQEESGTSDYEQYF,TGTGCCAGCAGCCAAGAGGAGAGTGGGACAAGTGACTACGAGCAGTACTTC
TRBJ2-7,TRBD1,14,.,TRBV15,CATSPGQGGYEQYF,TGTGCCACCAGCCCGGGACAGGGAGGGTACGAGCAGTACTTC
TRBJ2-1,TRBD2,15,few,TRBV9,CASSVVAGYPIEQFF,TGTGCCAGCAGCGTAGTAGCGGGCTATCCAATAGAGCAGTTCTTC
TRBJ1-1,TRBD1,15,.,TRBV4-1,CASSQTQGGNTEAFF,TGCGCCAGCAGCCAGACACAGGGGGGTAACACTGAAGCTTTCTTT
TRBJ2-7,.,15,.,TRBV11-2,CASSPLAKSSYEQYF,TGTGCCAGCAGCCCTCTGGCGAAGAGCTCCTACGAGCAGTACTTC
TRBJ2-3,.,18,.,TRBV4-3,CASSQAIFGADSTDTQYF,TGCGCCAGCAGCCAAGCTATATTCGGGGCAGACAGCACAGATACGCAGTATTTT
TRBJ2-3,TRBD2,15,.,TRBV5-6,CASSPGEGSTDTQYF,TGTGCCAGCAGCCCCGGGGAGGGGAGCACAGATACGCAGTATTTT
TRBJ1-6,.,13,.,TRBV7-6,CASSGQGRSPLHF,TGTGCCAGCAGCGGCCAGGGTCGGTCACCCCTCCACTTT
TRBJ2-1,.,12,.,TRBV30,CAWGTGVDEQFF,TGTGCCTGGGGGACTGGAGTGGATGAGCAGTTCTTC
TRBJ2-1,.,12,.,TRBV4-1,CASSQGGREQFF,TGCGCCAGCAGCCAAGGGGGCAGAGAGCAGTTCTTC
TRBJ2-1,.,17,.,TRBV7-2,CASSLPLGTTTYNEQFF,TGTGCCAGCAGCTTGCCCCTTGGGACAACTACCTACAATGAGCAGTTCTTC
TRBJ2-1,TRBD2,14,.,TRBV5-4,CASSLGTSGNEQFF,TGTGCCAGCAGCTTAGGGACTAGCGGAAATGAGCAGTTCTTC
TRBJ2-7,TRBD2,15,once,TRBV7-9,CASSPTSGGAYEQYF,TGTGCCAGCAGCCCGACTAGCGGGGGGGCATACGAGCAGTACTTC
TRBJ2-1,TRBD2,13,.,TRBV5-4,CASSSSSGNEQFF,TGTGCCAGCAGCTCCTCTAGCGGCAATGAGCAGTTCTTC
TRBJ1-1,.,12,.,TRBV27,CASSSRGTEAFF,TGTGCCAGCAGTTCAAGGGGGACTGAAGCTTTCTTT
TRBJ1-6,.,16,.,TRBV9,CASSPGGLTYNSPLHF,TGTGCCAGCAGCCCTGGGGGTCTCACCTATAATTCACCCCTCCACTTT
TRBJ2-2,.,14,.,TRBV5-1,CASSFAGDTGELFF,TGCGCCAGCAGCTTTGCAGGGGACACCGGGGAGCTGTTTTTT
TRBJ1-1,.,14,.,TRBV5-6,CASSFTPMNTEAFF,TGTGCCAGCAGCTTCACACCAATGAACACTGAAGCTTTCTTT
TRBJ1-2,.,14,.,TRBV27,CASSAVGAAYGYTF,TGTGCCAGCAGCGCAGTGGGGGCCGCCTATGGCTACACCTTC
TRBJ2-3,.,14,.,TRBV30,CAWGGGLYTDTQYF,TGTGCCTGGGGTGGGGGACTTTACACAGATACGCAGTATTTT
TRBJ1-4,.,13,.,TRBV29-1,CSAETTINEKLFF,TGCAGCGCCGAGACAACCATTAATGAAAAACTGTTTTTT
TRBJ1-1,.,11,.,TRBV20-1,CSAMRGADAFF,TGCAGTGCTATGAGGGGGGCTGATGCTTTCTTT
TRBJ2-1,TRBD2,14,.,TRBV6-6,CASTWLAGADEQFF,TGTGCCAGCACTTGGCTAGCGGGGGCGGATGAGCAGTTCTTC
TRBJ2-1,.,15,.,TRBV7-9,CASSEPGLSYNEQFF,TGTGCCAGCAGCGAGCCGGGTCTCTCCTACAATGAGCAGTTCTTC
TRBJ2-7,.,15,.,TRBV5-1,CASSLEGDPFDEQYF,TGCGCCAGCAGCTTGGAAGGGGATCCCTTTGACGAGCAGTACTTC
TRBJ2-2,.,14,.,TRBV5-1,CASSLDQGTGELFF,TGCGCCAGCAGCTTGGATCAGGGGACCGGGGAGCTGTTTTTT
TRBJ2-1,.,16,once,TRBV18,CASSPLGSSNYNEQFF,TGTGCCAGCTCACCATTGGGCAGCTCCAATTACAATGAGCAGTTCTTC
TRBJ2-7,.,12,.,TRBV4-1,CASSQVTNEQYF,TGCGCCAGCAGCCAAGTTACCAACGAGCAGTACTTC
TRBJ1-2,.,14,once,TRBV5-1,CASSLLPGSYGYTF,TGCGCCAGCAGCTTACTCCCAGGAAGCTATGGCTACACCTTC
TRBJ1-4,TRBD1,17,.,TRBV7-9,CASSSGTRGTANEKLFF,TGTGCCAGCAGCTCTGGGACTCGGGGGACAGCTAATGAAAAACTGTTTTTT
TRBJ2-2,TRBD1,15,.,TRBV6-5,CASSYWGQGGGELFF,TGTGCCAGCAGTTACTGGGGACAGGGGGGCGGGGAGCTGTTTTTT
TRBJ1-5,.,16,.,TRBV2,CASSESLTKLYQPQHF,TGTGCCAGCAGTGAATCCCTTACCAAACTCTATCAGCCCCAGCATTTT
TRBJ1-1,.,14,.,TRBV6-1,CASPMGPGHTEAFF,TGTGCCAGCCCCATGGGTCCTGGGCACACTGAAGCTTTCTTT